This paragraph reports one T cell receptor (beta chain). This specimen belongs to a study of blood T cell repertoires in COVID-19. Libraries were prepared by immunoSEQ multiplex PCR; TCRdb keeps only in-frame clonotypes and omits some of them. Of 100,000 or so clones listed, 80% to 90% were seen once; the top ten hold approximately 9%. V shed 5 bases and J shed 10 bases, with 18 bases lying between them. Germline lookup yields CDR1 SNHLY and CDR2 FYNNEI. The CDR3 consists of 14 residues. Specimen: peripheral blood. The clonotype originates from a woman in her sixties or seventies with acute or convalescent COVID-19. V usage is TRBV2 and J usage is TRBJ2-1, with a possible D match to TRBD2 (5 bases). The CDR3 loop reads CASSFTQSGWEQFF. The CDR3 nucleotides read TGTGCCAGCAGTTTTACCCAAAGCGGCTGGGAGCAGTTCTTC.